The 31 T cell receptor beta chains in this list originate from one sample, sequenced in a study of blood T cell repertoires in COVID-19. Assay used: immunoSEQ multiplex PCR; TCRdb lists only in-frame clones, some missing. The profile shows about 69,000 clones, roughly 80% of them singletons. The source material was peripheral blood. The receptors derive from a woman at least 80 years old with acute or convalescent COVID-19.

This clone was detected a few times. The chain is built from TRBV10-1 and TRBJ1-2; 7 bases line up with TRBD1. The CDR3 consists of 15 residues. Germline CDR1 and CDR2: WNHNN and SYGVQD (reference sequence). With V trimmed by 5 bases and J by 6 bases, 12 bases remained unmatched. CDR3 region: CASSPRQGNLDGYTF. CDR3 nucleotide sequence: TGCGCCAGCAGTCCTAGACAGGGTAATCTGGATGGCTACACCTTC.

This chain uses TRBV7-9 with TRBJ1-6; D not certain. The CDR3 has 13 residues. V shed 0 bases and J shed 11 bases, with 8 bases lying between them. Germline CDR1 and CDR2: SEHNR and FQNEAQ (reference sequence). The CDR3 sequence is CASSLANGAPLHF. The CDR3 bases are TGTGCCAGCAGCTTAGCGAACGGAGCACCCCTCCACTTT.

The chain links TRBV7-9 to TRBJ2-3; 13 bases agree with TRBD2. V shed 6 bases, J shed 7 bases, and the junction held 7 bases outside the gene matches. The CDR3 is 15 residues long. CDR1 is SEHNR, CDR2 FQNEAQ, per germline (reference sequence). The CDR3 bases are TGTGCCAGCAGTCTACTAGCGGGGGGGCCGTATACGCAGTATTTT. Its protein product is CASSLLAGGPYTQYF.

The chain's CDR3 is CASSLDGANTEAFF. DNA for the CDR3: TGCGCCAGCAGCTTGGATGGAGCGAACACTGAAGCTTTCTTT. The chain carries TRBV5-1 and TRBJ1-1; D is unresolved. V lost 0 bases, J lost 1 base, and 7 bases lay in between. This CDR3 contains 14 residues. Germline CDR1 SGHRS, CDR2 YFSETQ.

The gene calls are TRBV6-6 and TRBJ2-1; 15 nucleotides match TRBD2. The germline V gene encodes CDR1 MNHNY and CDR2 SVGAGI (reference sequence). The CDR3 sequence is 16 residues long. Germline trimming cut 5 bases from V and 9 bases from J; bases unmatched to any gene: 8. CDR3 DNA: TGTGCCAGCAGTCCGCGGACTAGCGGGGGGGCCTCTGAGCAGTTCTTC. The encoded protein is CASSPRTSGGASEQFF.

The rearrangement joins TRBV19 to TRBJ1-1; tentatively, D is TRBD1 (6 bases). Trimming removed 3 bases from V and 3 bases from J, with 14 bases in between. Looked up from germline, CDR1 is LNHDA and CDR2 is SQIVND (reference sequence). The CDR3 totals 15 residues. The CDR3 protein is CASSMTGQIYTEAFF. The DNA for the CDR3 is TGTGCCAGTAGTATGACCGGACAGATCTACACTGAAGCTTTCTTT.

The chain's CDR3 is CSVGTSGVQETQYF. CDR3 sequence (DNA): TGCAGCGTCGGGACTAGCGGGGTCCAAGAGACCCAGTACTTC. The V gene is TRBV29-1, the J gene TRBJ2-5, with 13 bases lining up with TRBD2. The CDR3 consists of 14 residues. V lost 6 bases to trimming and J lost 1 base; unmatched junction nucleotides: 2. The V gene's germline CDR1 is SQVTM and CDR2 ANQGSEA.

The chain uses TRBV18 and TRBJ2-1; D is unresolved. Germline V gene data show CDR1 as KGHSH and CDR2 as LQKENI. The V and J ends lost 2 bases and 6 bases respectively, with 11 bases between them. The CDR3 loop spans 14 amino acids. The CDR3: CASSPESRSNEQFF. The CDR3 DNA sequence: TGTGCCAGCTCACCAGAGTCCCGATCCAATGAGCAGTTCTTC.

The chain recombines TRBV7-9 with TRBJ1-1, with TRBD1 identical over 7 bases. The V gene's germline CDR1 is SEHNR and CDR2 FQNEAQ (reference sequence). The trim removed 3 bases at V and 1 base at J, leaving 5 bases unmatched. The CDR3 covers 15 residues. CDR3 nucleotide sequence: TGTGCCAGCAGCTTGAGGGACAGCACGAACACTGAAGCTTTCTTT. Encoded protein: CASSLRDSTNTEAFF.

V usage is TRBV9 and J usage is TRBJ1-1, with unresolved D. The CDR3 has 14 amino acids. CDR1 SGDLS and CDR2 YYNGEE come from the germline V gene. The ends were cut back, 0 bases at V and 4 bases at J, with 10 bases in the middle. The CDR3 protein is CASSVGEDGTEAFF. CDR3 nucleotide sequence: TGTGCCAGCAGCGTAGGGGAGGACGGCACTGAAGCTTTCTTT. Full variable domain (missing parts from reference TRBV9 and TRBJ1-1): DSGVTQTPKHLITATGQRVTLRCSPRSGDLSVYWYQQSLDQGLQFLIQYYNGEERAKGNILERFSAQQFPDLHSELNLSSLELGDSALYFCASSVGEDGTEAFFGQGTRLTVV.

The chain links TRBV6-5 to TRBJ2-7; D gene ambiguous. The CDR3 is 13 residues long. In germline, CDR1 is MNHEY, CDR2 SVGAGI. Trimming stripped 2 bases from V and 3 bases from J, with 8 bases between. CDR3 DNA sequence: TGTGCCAGCAGTTACGCGCCTCTCTACGAGCAGTACTTC. Its translation is CASSYAPLYEQYF.

This clone was recorded only once. The rearrangement uses TRBV11-2 and TRBJ2-7, with TRBD2 as a possible D gene (7 bases). Between the trimmed V and J ends, which lost 4 bases and 8 bases, there was a span of 24 bases. Per germline, CDR1 SGHAT and CDR2 FQNNGV. The CDR3 consists of 16 residues. The CDR3 DNA reads as TGTGCCAGCAGCTCCCCAGGGCCGCGGGGGCTGAGGCAGCAGTACTTC. Its translation: CASSSPGPRGLRQQYF.

This chain joins TRBV27 and TRBJ2-7; 7 bases fit TRBD1. In germline, CDR1 is MNHEY, CDR2 SMNVEV (reference sequence). Losses at the gene ends were 8 bases for V and 3 bases for J; bases not matched to a gene: 10. The CDR3 covers 14 residues. CDR3 nucleotides: TGTGCCAGCCAATTGAGGGGGCGAGACTACGAGCAGTACTTC. This translates into CASQLRGRDYEQYF.

This clone was recorded only once. The chain recombines TRBV3-1 (or the pseudogene TRBV3-2) with TRBJ2-3; 12 nucleotides agree with TRBD2. Looked up from germline, CDR1 is LGHDT and CDR2 is YNNKEL (reference sequence). The CDR3 totals 17 residues. After removal of 2 bases from V and 3 bases from J, the junction contained 6 bases not matched to a gene. CDR3 DNA: TGTGCCAGCAGCCAATCCTCACTAGCGGGGGGTACAGATACGCAGTATTTT. This gives the protein CASSQSSLAGGTDTQYF.

This clone was detected a few times. The chain recombines TRBV7-9 with TRBJ2-3, with a possible D match to TRBD2 (6 bases). The ends were cut back, 5 bases at V and 8 bases at J, with 11 bases in the middle. From germline, CDR1 is SEHNR and CDR2 FQNEAQ (reference sequence). The CDR3 loop spans 12 amino acids. The CDR3 coding sequence is TGTGCCAGCAGCGTAAAGGGAGGTACGCAGTATTTT. Its translation: CASSVKGGTQYF.

The chain combines TRBV21-1 with TRBJ2-7; TRBD1 is the table's D call, not checked against the DNA. TRBV21-1 is a pseudogene locus. The CDR3 totals 15 residues. The CDR3 bases are TGTGCCAGCACCTGTAAAGGGGGCCAGACTTACGAGCAGTACTTC. Protein product: CASTCKGGQTYEQYF.

The chain joins TRBV4-1 to TRBJ2-7; 10 nucleotides align to TRBD1. This CDR3 has 15 amino acids. Germline CDR1 reads MGHRA; CDR2 reads YSYEKL. The V and J ends lost 4 bases and 2 bases, in that order; junction bases with no gene match: 5. CDR3 amino acids: CASSRGQGDTYEQYF. The CDR3 nucleotides read TGCGCCAGCAGCCGAGGACAGGGGGACACCTACGAGCAGTACTTC.

The CDR3 bases are TGTGCCAGCAGCGCAACAGGGACGGGTTCTATTAGGTCAACGTATGGCTACACCTTC. Its translation: CASSATGTGSIRSTYGYTF. V and J are TRBV5-6 and TRBJ1-2; D is perhaps TRBD1 (6 bases). The V gene's germline CDR1 is SGHDT and CDR2 YYEEEE. V was shortened by 4 bases and J by 5 bases, with 30 bases between the two germline ends. The CDR3 length is 19 residues.

J is TRBJ1-1 and V is TRBV10-1; no clear D. V lost 0 bases and J 7 bases, leaving 9 bases between the germline ends. The CDR3 extends over 13 amino acids. The germline gives CDR1 WNHNN, CDR2 SYGVQD (reference sequence). The CDR3 spells CASSESGLREAFF. In nucleotides, the CDR3 is TGCGCCAGCAGTGAGTCTGGGCTGCGTGAAGCTTTCTTT.

This chain uses TRBV6-5 with TRBJ2-1; 14 nucleotides agree with TRBD2. The J segment lost 7 bases and the V segment lost 6 bases, leaving 2 bases of the junction unmatched. The CDR3 totals 14 residues. CDR1 is MNHEY and CDR2 is SVGAGI in the germline V gene. The CDR3 reads CASRTSGGVNEQFF. DNA for the CDR3: TGTGCCAGCAGGACTAGCGGGGGGGTTAATGAGCAGTTCTTC.

The chain has TRBV18 and TRBJ1-1, with 8 positions matching TRBD1. V was pared by 6 bases and J by 4 bases, with 10 bases of the junction left unmatched. This CDR3 is built from 15 residues. Germline V lookup: CDR1 KGHSH, CDR2 LQKENI. The CDR3 DNA reads as TGTGCCAGCTCGCCAGCAGGACAGGGTATCACTGAAGCTTTCTTT. It encodes CASSPAGQGITEAFF.

The chain links TRBV10-3 to TRBJ2-7; D possibly corresponds to TRBD2 (5 bases). Germline V lookup: CDR1 ENHRY, CDR2 SYGVKD. V was cut by 6 bases and J by 5 bases, with 17 bases left in between. The CDR3 runs 14 residues. The CDR3: CAIRSGRSVDEQYF. The CDR3, as DNA: TGTGCCATCAGGAGCGGCAGGTCTGTCGACGAGCAGTACTTC.

V and J are TRBV12-5 and TRBJ2-6; TRBD1 is a possible D gene (5 bases). Per germline, CDR1 LGHNT and CDR2 FRNRAP. This CDR3 is 18 amino acids long. V was shortened by 6 bases and J by 4 bases, with 22 bases between the two germline ends. This chain's CDR3 is CASGPDRQLMPGANVLTF. In DNA form, the CDR3 reads TGTGCTAGTGGACCCGACCGACAGCTTATGCCAGGGGCCAACGTCCTGACTTTC.

The gene calls are TRBV10-3 and TRBJ2-3, with a possible D match to TRBD1 (5 bases). Germline assignment: CDR1 ENHRY and CDR2 SYGVKD. This CDR3 region has 13 residues. Trimming removed 4 bases from V and 8 bases from J, with 13 bases in between. The CDR3 DNA sequence: TGTGCCATCAGTGGCACGACAGATGGTACGCAGTATTTT. This gives the protein CAISGTTDGTQYF.

For this clone: The sample has other DNA sequences that encode this CDR3 too. This sequence joins TRBV5-1 and TRBJ1-2; no firm D call. Between the trimmed V and J ends, which lost 4 bases and 5 bases, there was a span of 9 bases. The CDR3 loop spans 12 amino acids. CDR1 SGHRS and CDR2 YFSETQ come from the germline V gene. The CDR3 spells CASSLDFYGYTF. DNA for the CDR3: TGCGCCAGCAGCCTGGACTTTTATGGCTACACCTTC.

The genes are TRBV11-3 and TRBJ2-7; TRBD1 is a possible D gene (5 bases). Trimming left V 4 bases short and J 5 bases short, with 12 bases between. The CDR3 runs to 13 residues. Germline V lookup: CDR1 SGHNT, CDR2 YENEEA. Written as DNA, the CDR3 is TGTGCCAGCAGCTGGGGCCTAGAGGACGAGCAGTACTTC. It codes for CASSWGLEDEQYF.

This chain joins TRBV4-1 and TRBJ1-5; D might be TRBD1 (6 bases). The CDR3 spans 15 residues. The V end was cut by 2 bases, the J end by 0 bases, with 8 bases between. Germline CDR1 reads MGHRA; CDR2 reads YSYEKL. The CDR3 coding sequence is TGCGCCAGCAGCCAACGGGGACATAGCAATCAGCCCCAGCATTTT. Translated, it gives CASSQRGHSNQPQHF.

In its sample, this clone was seen once. The chain combines TRBV2 with TRBJ1-1; TRBD1 is a possible D gene (6 bases). Germline CDR1 is SNHLY and CDR2 is FYNNEI. V lost 1 base to trimming and J lost 8 bases, with 11 bases between them. The CDR3 contains 13 residues. In DNA form, the CDR3 reads TGTGCCAGCAGTGAAGGGGGGGGACAAGAAGCTTTCTTT. This translates into CASSEGGGQEAFF.

This chain uses TRBV2 with TRBJ1-4; no definite D call. The CDR3 runs 16 residues. Germline V lookup: CDR1 SNHLY, CDR2 FYNNEI. Deletions cut 2 bases from V and 0 bases from J, with 10 bases between. Here the CDR3 reads CASSENEEATNEKLFF. Written as DNA, the CDR3 is TGTGCCAGCAGTGAAAACGAAGAGGCAACTAATGAAAAACTGTTTTTT.

The chain joins TRBV18 to TRBJ1-1, with TRBD1 matching over 8 bases. Germline values: CDR1 KGHSH, CDR2 LQKENI. V trimming: 10 bases; J trimming: 1 base; junction bases outside the gene matches: 20. The length of the CDR3 is 18 residues. CDR3 amino acids: CATSPTARGLDGNTEAFF. Written as DNA, the CDR3 is TGTGCCACCTCCCCCACCGCCAGGGGGCTTGACGGGAACACTGAAGCTTTCTTT.

V usage is TRBV9 and J usage is TRBJ1-2; possible D gene TRBD1, 5 bases. Trimming shortened V by 0 bases and J by 4 bases, and 10 bases separated the two germline ends. CDR3 length equals 14 residues. Germline loops: CDR1 SGDLS, CDR2 YYNGEE. DNA for the CDR3: TGTGCCAGCAGCGTAGCGGGGGGGGGCTATGGCTACACCTTC. It codes for CASSVAGGGYGYTF.